The sample holds a few counts of the clone carrying this TCR beta chain. Its antigen is still unknown. The V end lost 6 bases, the J end lost 6 bases, and 17 bases lay between the germline ends. This CDR3 region has 13 residues. The germline V gene has CDR1 DFQATT and CDR2 SNEGSKA (reference sequence). Primers used in a second PCR of roughly 6 to 12 cycles were a sample-barcoded 5' primer and a J-beta primer mix. TCRdb reprocessed the 5' RACE reads via MiXCR and lists one record per CDR3 protein. This repertoire shows roughly 1.5 million distinct CDR3 sequences, roughly two fifths found once; its top ten account for over 3.5%. The sample comes from a study of blood T cells in healthy people across ages. Overall study findings and caveats: Compared with aged donors, long-lived donors showed fewer expanded clones, suggesting selection.

The chain uses TRBV20-1 and TRBJ1-1; D remains unclear. Sequencing was carried out using blood. This TCR derives from a young woman in good health. The CDR3 DNA sequence: TGCAGTGCAATCGGGATTGGCCAAGCTGAAGCTTTCTTT. This translates into CSAIGIGQAEAFF.